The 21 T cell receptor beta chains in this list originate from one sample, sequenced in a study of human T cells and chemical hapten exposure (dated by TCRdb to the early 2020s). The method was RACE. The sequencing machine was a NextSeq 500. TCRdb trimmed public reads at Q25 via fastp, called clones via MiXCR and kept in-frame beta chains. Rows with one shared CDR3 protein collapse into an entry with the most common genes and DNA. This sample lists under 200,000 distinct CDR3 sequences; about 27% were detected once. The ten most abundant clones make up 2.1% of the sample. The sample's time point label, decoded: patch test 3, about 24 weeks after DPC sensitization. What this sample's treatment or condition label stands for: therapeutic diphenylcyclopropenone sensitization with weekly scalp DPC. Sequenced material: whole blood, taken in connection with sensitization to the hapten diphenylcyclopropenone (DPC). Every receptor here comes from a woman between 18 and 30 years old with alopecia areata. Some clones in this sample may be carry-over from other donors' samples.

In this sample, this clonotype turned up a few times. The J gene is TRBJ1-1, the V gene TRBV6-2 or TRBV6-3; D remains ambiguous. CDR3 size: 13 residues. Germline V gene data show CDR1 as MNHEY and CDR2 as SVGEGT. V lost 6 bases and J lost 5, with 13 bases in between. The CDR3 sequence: CASSYAGKTEAFF. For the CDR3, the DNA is TGTGCCAGCAGCTACGCTGGGAAGACTGAAGCTTTCTTT.

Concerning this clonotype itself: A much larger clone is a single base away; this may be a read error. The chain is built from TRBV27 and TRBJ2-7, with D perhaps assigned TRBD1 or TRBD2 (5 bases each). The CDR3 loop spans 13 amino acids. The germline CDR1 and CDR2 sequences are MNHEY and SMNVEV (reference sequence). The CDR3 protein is CAGSRDVSYEQYF. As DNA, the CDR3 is TGTGCCGGCAGTAGGGACGTCTCCTACGAGCAGTACTTC.

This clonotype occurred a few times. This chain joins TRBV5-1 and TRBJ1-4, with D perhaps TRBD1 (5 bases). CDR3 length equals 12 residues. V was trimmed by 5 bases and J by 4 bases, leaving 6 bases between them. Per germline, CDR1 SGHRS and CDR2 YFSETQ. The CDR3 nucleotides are TGCGCCAGCAGGGACAATAATGAAAAACTGTTTTTT. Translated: CASRDNNEKLFF.

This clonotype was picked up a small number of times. CDR3: CSVGGTSATYEQYF. DNA for the CDR3: TGCAGCGTTGGAGGGACTAGCGCAACCTACGAGCAGTACTTC. The V gene is TRBV29-1, the J gene TRBJ2-7; 10 nucleotides align to TRBD2. Germline lookup yields CDR1 SQVTM and CDR2 ANQGSEA. This CDR3 spans 14 amino acids. The V and J ends lost 4 bases and 2 bases, in that order; junction bases with no gene match: 5.

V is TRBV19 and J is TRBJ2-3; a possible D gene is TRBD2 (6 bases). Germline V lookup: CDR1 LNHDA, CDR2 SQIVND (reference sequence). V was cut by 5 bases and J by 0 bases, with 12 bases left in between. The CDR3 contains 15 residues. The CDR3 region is CASSVRRGSTDTQYF. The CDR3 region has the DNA TGTGCCAGTAGTGTCAGACGGGGGAGCACAGATACGCAGTATTTT.

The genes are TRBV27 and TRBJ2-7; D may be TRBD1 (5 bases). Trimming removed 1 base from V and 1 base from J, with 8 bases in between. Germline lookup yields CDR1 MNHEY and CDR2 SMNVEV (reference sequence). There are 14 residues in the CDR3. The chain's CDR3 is CASSLYQGSYEQYF. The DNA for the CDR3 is TGTGCCAGCAGTTTATACCAGGGTTCCTACGAGCAGTACTTC.

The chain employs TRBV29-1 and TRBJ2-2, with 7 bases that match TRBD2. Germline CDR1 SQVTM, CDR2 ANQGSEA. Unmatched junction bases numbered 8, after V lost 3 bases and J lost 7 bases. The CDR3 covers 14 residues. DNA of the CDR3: TGCAGCGTTGAGGCGCGGGAGAGGGACGGGGAGCTGTTTTTT. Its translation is CSVEARERDGELFF.

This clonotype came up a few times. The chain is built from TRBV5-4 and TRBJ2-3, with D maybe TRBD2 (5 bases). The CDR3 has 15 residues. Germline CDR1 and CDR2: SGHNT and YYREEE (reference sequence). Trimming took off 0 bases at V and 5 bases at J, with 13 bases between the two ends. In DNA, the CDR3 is TGTGCCAGCAGCTTGGAGGGAGAGGTGAGAGATACGCAGTATTTT. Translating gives CASSLEGEVRDTQYF.

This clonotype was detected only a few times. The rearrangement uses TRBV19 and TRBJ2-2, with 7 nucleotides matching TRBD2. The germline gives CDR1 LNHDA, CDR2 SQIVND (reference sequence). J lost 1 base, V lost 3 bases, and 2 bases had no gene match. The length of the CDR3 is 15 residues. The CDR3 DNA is TGTGCCAGTAGTATTGCGGGAGAGAACACCGGGGAGCTGTTTTTT. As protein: CASSIAGENTGELFF.

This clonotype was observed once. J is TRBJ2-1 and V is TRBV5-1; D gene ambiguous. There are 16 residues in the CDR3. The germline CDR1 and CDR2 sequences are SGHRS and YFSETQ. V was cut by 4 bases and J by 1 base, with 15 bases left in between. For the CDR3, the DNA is TGCGCCAGCAGCCTGACCCCGGAGAAGTCCTACAATGAGCAGTTCTTC. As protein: CASSLTPEKSYNEQFF. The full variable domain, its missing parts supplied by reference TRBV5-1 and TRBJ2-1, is KAGVTQTPRYLIKTRGQQVTLSCSPISGHRSVSWYQQTPGQGLQFLFEYFSETQRNKGNFPGRFSGRQFSNSRSEMNVSTLELGDSALYLCASSLTPEKSYNEQFFGPGTRLTVL.

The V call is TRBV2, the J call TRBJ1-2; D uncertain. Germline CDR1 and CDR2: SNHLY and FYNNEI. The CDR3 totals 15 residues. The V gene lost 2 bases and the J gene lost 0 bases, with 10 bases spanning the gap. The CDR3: CASSETVRTNYGYTF. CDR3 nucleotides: TGTGCCAGCAGTGAAACGGTCCGCACTAACTATGGCTACACCTTC.

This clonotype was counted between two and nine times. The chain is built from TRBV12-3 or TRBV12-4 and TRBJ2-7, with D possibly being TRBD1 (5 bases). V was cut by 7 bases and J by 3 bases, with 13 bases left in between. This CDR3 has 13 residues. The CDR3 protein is CASKGRNYYEQYF. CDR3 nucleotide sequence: TGTGCCAGCAAGGGGCGCAATTACTACGAGCAGTACTTC.

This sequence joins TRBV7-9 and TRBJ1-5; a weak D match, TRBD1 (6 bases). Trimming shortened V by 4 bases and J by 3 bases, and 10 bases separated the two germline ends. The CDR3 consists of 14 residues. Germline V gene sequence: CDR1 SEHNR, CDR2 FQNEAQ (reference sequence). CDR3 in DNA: TGTGCCAGCAGCTACGGACAGATCAATCAGCCCCAGCATTTT. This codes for CASSYGQINQPQHF.

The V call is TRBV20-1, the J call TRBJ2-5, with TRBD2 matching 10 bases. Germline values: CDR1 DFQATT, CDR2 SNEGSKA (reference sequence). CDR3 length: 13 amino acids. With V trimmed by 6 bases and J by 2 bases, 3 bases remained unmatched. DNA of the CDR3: TGCAGTGCGCCACTAGCGGGGCAAGAGACCCAGTACTTC. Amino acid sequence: CSAPLAGQETQYF.

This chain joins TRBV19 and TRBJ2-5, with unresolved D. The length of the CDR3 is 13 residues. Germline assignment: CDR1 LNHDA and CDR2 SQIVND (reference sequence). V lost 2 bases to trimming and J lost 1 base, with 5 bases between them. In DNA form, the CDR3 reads TGTGCCAGTAGTATAAACAGCCAAGAGACCCAGTACTTC. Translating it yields CASSINSQETQYF.

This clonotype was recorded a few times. CDR3 sequence (DNA): TGCAGTGCTAGAGATTTTTTCGGGGGACAGATGAACACTGAAGCTTTCTTT. Protein: CSARDFFGGQMNTEAFF. The gene calls are TRBV20-1 and TRBJ1-1; TRBD1 matches at 7 bases. The CDR3 is 17 residues long. Trimming took 0 bases from V and 0 from J; bases not matched to a gene: 10. Per the germline V gene, CDR1 is DFQATT and CDR2 is SNEGSKA (reference sequence).

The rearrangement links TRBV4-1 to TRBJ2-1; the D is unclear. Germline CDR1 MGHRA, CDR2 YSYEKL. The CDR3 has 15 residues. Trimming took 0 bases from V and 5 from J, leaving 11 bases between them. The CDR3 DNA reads TGCGCCAGCAGCCAAGAAGAATTGGGAAACAATGAGCAGTTCTTC. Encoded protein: CASSQEELGNNEQFF.

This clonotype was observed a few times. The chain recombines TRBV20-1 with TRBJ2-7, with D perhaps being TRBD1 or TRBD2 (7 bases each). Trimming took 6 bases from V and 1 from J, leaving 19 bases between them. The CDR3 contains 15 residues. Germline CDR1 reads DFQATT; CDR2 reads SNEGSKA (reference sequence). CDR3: CSAPPGRDRSYEQYF. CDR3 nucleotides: TGCAGTGCCCCCCCGGGGAGGGACAGATCCTACGAGCAGTACTTC.

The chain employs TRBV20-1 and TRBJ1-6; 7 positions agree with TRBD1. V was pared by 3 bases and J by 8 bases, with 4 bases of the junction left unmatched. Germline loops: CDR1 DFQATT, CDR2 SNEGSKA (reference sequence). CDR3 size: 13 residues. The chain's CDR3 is CSARGTADSPLHF. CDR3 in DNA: TGCAGTGCTAGGGGGACAGCGGATTCACCCCTCCACTTT.

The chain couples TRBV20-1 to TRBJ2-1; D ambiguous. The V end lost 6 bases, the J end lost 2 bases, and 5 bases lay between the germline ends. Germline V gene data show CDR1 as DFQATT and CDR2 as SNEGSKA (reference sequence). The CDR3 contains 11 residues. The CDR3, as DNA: TGCAGTGCGCTGGCCTACAATGAGCAGTTCTTC. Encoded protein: CSALAYNEQFF.

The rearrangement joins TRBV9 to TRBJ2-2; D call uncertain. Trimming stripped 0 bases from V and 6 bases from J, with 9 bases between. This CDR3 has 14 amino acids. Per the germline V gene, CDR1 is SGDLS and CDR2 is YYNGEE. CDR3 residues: CASSVDISSGELFF. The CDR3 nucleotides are TGTGCCAGCAGCGTAGACATCAGCTCCGGGGAGCTGTTTTTT.